One sample yielded the 18 T cell receptor beta chains listed below, sequenced in a study of T-cell memory formation after mild COVID-19 (dated by TCRdb to the early 2020s). Library generation was performed with 5' RACE. Instrument used: Illumina NovaSeq 6000. TCRdb redid the processing of the public reads, applying fastp at Q25 and MiXCR, and retained in-frame beta chains. Rows are unified per CDR3 protein, each entry keeping the most common DNA and genes. The sample contains approximately 500,000 distinct CDR3 sequences, nearly 25% of them found a single time. Around an eighth of the sample is in the top ten clones. The specimen was PBMCs or a T cell subset sorted from them (not recorded which). The receptor source for this set is an adult woman who had mild COVID-19 (a few samples of this study predate the infection). The sample titles of this study are shuffled in the database, so cell type and time point are left out; the donor was told from shared clones.

V usage is TRBV6-5 and J usage is TRBJ2-5, with a weak D call TRBD1 (6 bases). V was cut by 0 bases and J by 2 bases, with 7 bases left in between. The germline CDR1 and CDR2 sequences are MNHEY and SVGAGI. CDR3 size: 14 residues. The CDR3: CASSYSGQQETQYF. The CDR3 region has the DNA TGTGCCAGCAGTTACTCCGGACAGCAAGAGACCCAGTACTTC.

The chain is built from TRBV2 and TRBJ2-1; a weak D match, TRBD2 (5 bases). Trimming removed 4 bases from V and 10 bases from J, with 26 bases in between. CDR1 SNHLY and CDR2 FYNNEI come from the germline V gene. CDR3 length: 17 amino acids. The CDR3 loop reads CASSAEELALNPGEQFF. The CDR3 coding sequence is TGTGCCAGCAGTGCGGAGGAGCTAGCCCTTAATCCCGGGGAGCAGTTCTTC.

This clonotype was counted between two and nine times. The genes are TRBV15 and TRBJ2-1; D gene ambiguous. V was clipped by 3 bases and J by 1 base, with 13 bases between them. The CDR3 has 16 amino acids. Looked up from germline, CDR1 is LNHNV and CDR2 is YYDKDF (reference sequence). The CDR3 coding sequence is TGTGCCACCAGCAGCCTCTTGCGAGAGTCCTACAATGAGCAGTTCTTC. Encoded protein: CATSSLLRESYNEQFF.

This chain joins TRBV5-6 and TRBJ2-2, with D unclear. The CDR3 covers 13 residues. Germline V gene data show CDR1 as SGHDT and CDR2 as YYEEEE. V lost 1 base, J lost 6 bases, and 7 bases lay in between. CDR3 nucleotide sequence: TGTGCCAGCAGCTTGCTCCGCTCCGGGGAGCTGTTTTTT. Protein sequence: CASSLLRSGELFF. Drawing the rest from reference TRBV5-6 and TRBJ2-2, the complete variable domain is DAGVTQSPTHLIKTRGQQVTLRCSPKSGHDTVSWYQQALGQGPQFIFQYYEEEERQRGNFPDRFSGHQFPNYSSELNVNALLLGDSALYLCASSLLRSGELFFGEGSRLTVL.

This clonotype was seen only a few times. The chain is built from TRBV11-2 and TRBJ2-3; D gene uncertain. Germline loops: CDR1 SGHAT, CDR2 FQNNGV. Trimming took off 0 bases at V and 4 bases at J, with 5 bases between the two ends. This CDR3 has 13 amino acids. In DNA, the CDR3 is TGTGCCAGCAGCTTAGATCCACCAGATACGCAGTATTTT. Translating gives CASSLDPPDTQYF.

This clonotype has just a few counts. The chain links TRBV9 to TRBJ2-7; D might be TRBD2 (5 bases). The CDR3 length is 14 residues. Per germline, CDR1 SGDLS and CDR2 YYNGEE. The germline V and J ends were trimmed by 3 bases and 3 bases, with 13 bases remaining between them. CDR3 residues: CASSGEGAFYEQYF. CDR3 coding DNA: TGTGCCAGCAGCGGCGAGGGAGCTTTCTACGAGCAGTACTTC.

This clonotype has just a few counts. The V call is TRBV30, the J call TRBJ2-7; D is perhaps TRBD1 (5 bases). Germline assignment: CDR1 GTSNPN and CDR2 SVGIG (reference sequence). Trimming left V 0 bases short and J 6 bases short, with 9 bases between. This CDR3 contains 12 residues. The DNA of the CDR3 is TGTGCCTGGAGTGTACGCAGGGCCGAGCAGTACTTC. Translated: CAWSVRRAEQYF.

This sequence joins TRBV5-6 and TRBJ2-3; 7 positions agree with TRBD2. The V and J ends lost 4 bases and 2 bases, in that order; junction bases with no gene match: 7. The CDR3 spans 15 residues. CDR1 is SGHDT and CDR2 is YYEEEE in the germline V gene. DNA for the CDR3: TGTGCCAGCAGCGGAGCGGGGTTGAACACAGATACGCAGTATTTT. This codes for CASSGAGLNTDTQYF.

This clonotype was seen ten or more times. This chain joins TRBV6-1 and TRBJ2-7; the match to TRBD2 covers 14 bases. Germline CDR1 reads MNHNS; CDR2 reads SASEGT. V lost 7 bases and J lost 2; bases outside the gene matches: 10. There are 17 residues in the CDR3. DNA of the CDR3: TGTGCCAGCACCCCCGGGACTAGCGGGGGTCTTACCTACGAGCAGTACTTC. As protein: CASTPGTSGGLTYEQYF.

This clonotype was seen a few times. The chain joins TRBV5-1 to TRBJ2-3, with D possibly being TRBD2 (6 bases). Germline V gene lookup returns CDR1 SGHRS and CDR2 YFSETQ. V lost 2 bases to trimming and J lost 2 bases, with 12 bases between them. The CDR3 has 15 amino acids. The DNA for the CDR3 is TGCGCCAGCAGCTTATGGGGGGACCTCACAGATACGCAGTATTTT. Amino acid sequence: CASSLWGDLTDTQYF.

The chain employs TRBV5-5 and TRBJ2-7; 14 nucleotides match TRBD2. V dropped 4 bases and J dropped 6; count of bases not matched to a gene: 3. Per the germline V gene, CDR1 is SGHKS and CDR2 is YYEKEE (reference sequence). CDR3 length: 14 residues. CDR3 DNA: TGTGCCAGCAGCCCCGGACTAGCGGGAGGCGAGCAGTACTTC. This gives the protein CASSPGLAGGEQYF. Drawing the rest from reference TRBV5-5 and TRBJ2-7, the complete variable domain is DAGVTQSPTHLIKTRGQQVTLRCSPISGHKSVSWYQQVLGQGPQFIFQYYEKEERGRGNFPDRFSARQFPNYSSELNVNALLLGDSALYLCASSPGLAGGEQYFGPGTRLTVT.

A few counts support this clonotype. This rearrangement joins TRBV12-3 or TRBV12-4 to TRBJ1-5; D remains unclear. The CDR3 consists of 15 residues. V was pared by 3 bases and J by 1 base, with 10 bases between. In DNA, the CDR3 is TGTGCCAGCAGTTTCGCAGGAGAAAGCAATCAGCCCCAGCATTTT. It translates to CASSFAGESNQPQHF.

In this sample, this clonotype turned up a few times. V usage is TRBV12-3 or TRBV12-4 and J usage is TRBJ2-1; 8 bases agree with TRBD2. V shed 5 bases, J shed 2 bases, and the junction held 14 bases outside the gene matches. The CDR3 is 18 residues long. The CDR3: CASSRRTGTSGPYNEQFF. CDR3 DNA: TGTGCCAGCAGTCGACGTACCGGTACTAGCGGCCCCTACAATGAGCAGTTCTTC.

This chain connects TRBV24-1 to TRBJ2-1; 12 bases fit TRBD2. CDR3 length: 20 amino acids. V lost 3 bases and J lost 7; bases outside the gene matches: 18. The germline gives CDR1 KGHDR, CDR2 SFDVKD. The CDR3 DNA sequence: TGTGCCACCAGTGATCCGAAGACTAGCGGGAGCCCCCCGACGGGTAATGAGCAGTTCTTC. Its protein is CATSDPKTSGSPPTGNEQFF.

The chain couples TRBV29-1 to TRBJ2-7; no definite D call. With 6 bases removed from V and 0 bases from J, the gap between germline ends came to 15 bases. The CDR3 loop spans 14 amino acids. The V gene's germline CDR1 is SQVTM and CDR2 ANQGSEA. The CDR3 DNA sequence: TGCAGCGTCGTGCCCGGTGACCTCTCCTACGAGCAGTACTTC. Protein product: CSVVPGDLSYEQYF.

The J gene is TRBJ2-7, the V gene TRBV7-9; unclear D gene. V lost 5 bases and J lost 3, with 5 bases in between. Germline V gene data show CDR1 as SEHNR and CDR2 as FQNEAQ (reference sequence). The CDR3 extends over 11 amino acids. The CDR3 DNA is TGTGCCAGCAGCCGTCGCTACGAGCAGTACTTC. The encoded protein is CASSRRYEQYF. The full variable domain, its missing parts supplied by reference TRBV7-9 and TRBJ2-7, is DTGVSQNPRHKITKRGQNVTFRCDPISEHNRLYWYRQTLGQGPEFLTYFQNEAQLEKSRLLSDRFSAERPKGSFSTLEIQRTEQGDSAMYLCASSRRYEQYFGPGTRLTVT.

The table lists this clonotype with a few counts. This chain joins TRBV20-1 and TRBJ1-5; 7 nucleotides line up with TRBD1. The CDR3 consists of 14 residues. Germline loops: CDR1 DFQATT, CDR2 SNEGSKA (reference sequence). Germline trimming cut 6 bases from V and 0 bases from J; bases unmatched to any gene: 5. The CDR3 nucleotides read TGCAGTGCCAGGGGGGCCTATAGCAATCAGCCCCAGCATTTT. Protein product: CSARGAYSNQPQHF.

There are a few counts of this clonotype. The V gene is TRBV4-1, the J gene TRBJ2-1, with D unclear. CDR3 length equals 14 residues. Germline assignment: CDR1 MGHRA and CDR2 YSYEKL. V gave up 4 bases and J gave up 6 bases, with 13 bases separating them. CDR3 protein: CASSPGSGSNEQFF. The CDR3 nucleotides read TGCGCCAGCAGCCCCGGGTCCGGGTCCAATGAGCAGTTCTTC.